The present entry profiles one T cell receptor beta chain with its context. Its antigen is not identified. Trimming stripped 2 bases from V and 4 bases from J, with 9 bases between. The CDR3 loop spans 14 amino acids. The germline V gene has CDR1 WSHSY and CDR2 SAAADI. Sequenced by immunoSEQ multiplex PCR; TCRdb stores in-frame clones only, minus some. The sample has 2,900 or so clones, around 67% seen once. This sample is drawn from a study of T cells after posttransplantation cyclophosphamide. Findings and limits, study-wide: Recipient CMV seropositivity and CMV reactivation strongly tracked TRB clonality. Blood and skin or GI T cell repertoires showed limited TRB overlap. Later blood repertoires were often dominated by clones from the donor CD8+ memory compartment.

Cyclophosphamide on days +3 and +4 followed busulfan-fludarabine conditioning and a marrow graft. The input for sequencing was PBMCs, taken after allogeneic stem cell transplant with posttransplant cyclophosphamide. The source of this sequence is a female patient aged 50-65 years who received an allogeneic stem cell transplant from a related donor, was CMV-positive, and had no GVHD. Some T cells may be transferred from the graft donor. The chain carries TRBV10-2 and TRBJ2-1; D uncertain. CDR3 bases: TGCGCCAGCAGTGAGGACGGAGCTTACAATGAGCAGTTCTTC. Translated, it gives CASSEDGAYNEQFF.